The clone carrying this T cell receptor (beta chain) was detected a few times. Antigen: not known. The V gene's germline CDR1 is LNHNV and CDR2 YYDKDF (reference sequence). Trimming cost V 0 bases and J 0 bases, with 13 bases left between them. The CDR3 has 17 residues. The donors, all healthy, were Caucasians living in Russia, aged roughly 6 to 100. Drawing of peripheral blood yielded 8.5 to 10 milliliters from each donor. The sample belongs to a study of blood T cells in healthy people across ages. For the second PCR, which ran for 7 to 11 cycles, a sample-barcoded 5' primer and a J-beta primer mix were used. TCRdb passed the 5' RACE reads through MiXCR, listing each CDR3 protein once. The sample consists of around 850,000 distinct CDR3 sequences, 30% to 45% of them appearing once. Study observations and caveats: Per million T cells, TCR beta diversity dropped about linearly as age rose. Higher diversity, along with more naive CD4+ cells, distinguished long-lived donors from aged donors.

The rearrangement uses TRBV15 and TRBJ2-3, with no clear D. The source of this sequence is a man aged 18 to 30 in good health. Sequences were obtained from blood. The CDR3 sequence: CATSRDFRETSTDTQYF. The CDR3 DNA follows: TGTGCCACCAGCAGAGATTTTAGAGAGACTAGCACAGATACGCAGTATTTT.